These 24 T cell receptor beta chains were all obtained from the same sample, sequenced in a study of blood T cell repertoires in COVID-19. TCRdb's table, derived via immunoSEQ multiplex PCR, lists solely in-frame clones and lacks some. Among over 70,000 clones, around 93% were seen once, and the ten largest hold around 2.5%. Source material: peripheral blood. These receptors all come from a human donor with active COVID-19. The donor label of this sample is uncertain.

In DNA, the CDR3 is TGTGCCAGCAGCTTGGGCCGAGACACTGAAGCTTTCTTT. It codes for CASSLGRDTEAFF. V and J are TRBV5-6 and TRBJ1-1; D is ambiguous. The ends were cut back, 0 bases at V and 3 bases at J, with 6 bases in the middle. CDR1 SGHDT and CDR2 YYEEEE come from the germline V gene. This CDR3 comprises 13 residues.

This clone was recorded only once. V usage is TRBV7-9 and J usage is TRBJ2-7; D perhaps matches TRBD2 (6 bases). V lost 5 bases, J lost 0 bases, and 26 bases lay in between. This CDR3 is 19 amino acids long. CDR1 SEHNR and CDR2 FQNEAQ come from the germline V gene (reference sequence). Here the CDR3 DNA reads TGTGCCAGCAGCCCACCCATTGGGTCTCTAGCGAGGAGCTCCTACGAGCAGTACTTC. Translating it yields CASSPPIGSLARSSYEQYF.

The chain joins TRBV9 to TRBJ2-5; 9 nucleotides match TRBD2. This CDR3 spans 15 amino acids. Trimming took 5 bases from V and 5 from J; bases not matched to a gene: 10. In germline, CDR1 is SGDLS, CDR2 YYNGEE. CDR3 sequence: CASSSGVAGVETQYF. The DNA of the CDR3 is TGTGCCAGCAGTTCCGGGGTAGCGGGGGTCGAGACCCAGTACTTC.

This clone was detected only once. This chain connects TRBV19 to TRBJ1-1; 11 bases align to TRBD1. V lost 6 bases, J lost 6 bases, and 3 bases stayed unmatched. The CDR3 spans 13 residues. Germline V CDR1 and CDR2: LNHDA, SQIVND (reference sequence). CDR3 sequence (DNA): TGTGCCAGTAGCGGGACAGGGGGATCTGAAGCTTTCTTT. Its translation is CASSGTGGSEAFF.

The V call is TRBV27, the J call TRBJ1-1, with no clear D. V gave up 6 bases and J gave up 0 bases, with 8 bases separating them. CDR1 and CDR2 (germline): MNHEY, SMNVEV (reference sequence). CDR3 size: 13 residues. The CDR3 DNA is TGTGCCAGCAGAGAGCGCATGAACACTGAAGCTTTCTTT. The encoded protein is CASRERMNTEAFF.

The gene calls are TRBV7-3 and TRBJ2-2, with 15 bases matching TRBD2. Germline trimming cut 7 bases from V and 4 bases from J; bases unmatched to any gene: 4. Germline CDR1 and CDR2: SGHTA and FQGTGA. The CDR3 runs 16 residues. The chain's CDR3 is CASTGLAGGRTGELFF. CDR3 DNA sequence: TGTGCCAGCACCGGACTAGCGGGGGGGCGCACCGGGGAGCTGTTTTTT.

The chain couples TRBV2 to TRBJ1-2; 7 bases are a match to TRBD1. Germline-derived CDR1 and CDR2 are SNHLY and FYNNEI. The CDR3 loop spans 14 amino acids. V dropped 4 bases and J dropped 4; count of bases not matched to a gene: 6. The CDR3 nucleotides read TGTGCCAGCAGTGGCACAGGGGAGGCCTATGGCTACACCTTC. It codes for CASSGTGEAYGYTF. Based on the CDR3 plus reference TRBV2 and TRBJ1-2, the full variable domain is EPEVTQTPSHQVTQMGQEVILRCVPISNHLYFYWYRQILGQKVEFLVSFYNNEISEKSEIFDDQFSVERPDGSNFTLKIRSTKLEDSAMYFCASSGTGEAYGYTFGSGTRLTVV.

V is TRBV7-2 and J is TRBJ2-6, with 8 bases that match TRBD1. The CDR3 has 15 amino acids. V shed 4 bases, J shed 1 base, and the junction held 0 bases outside the gene matches. CDR1 SGHTA and CDR2 FQGNSA come from the germline V gene. CDR3 DNA sequence: TGTGCCAGCAGCTACAGGGGGTCTGGGGCCAACGTCCTGACTTTC. This translates into CASSYRGSGANVLTF.

The chain has TRBV19 and TRBJ2-7, with 12 bases matching TRBD1. V lost 4 bases and J lost 7; bases outside the gene matches: 5. The CDR3 is 14 amino acids. Germline V gives CDR1 LNHDA, CDR2 SQIVND (reference sequence). CDR3 region: CASSKGQGAREQYF. The DNA of the CDR3 is TGTGCCAGTAGTAAGGGACAGGGGGCAAGGGAGCAGTACTTC.

This sequence joins TRBV29-1 and TRBJ2-3, with TRBD2 matching 8 bases. The germline CDR1 and CDR2 sequences are SQVTM and ANQGSEA. The CDR3 has 17 residues. The V and J ends lost 7 bases and 0 bases, in that order; junction bases with no gene match: 15. This CDR3 reads CSGHGAGGRPSTDTQYF. CDR3 DNA: TGCAGCGGCCATGGGGCGGGGGGTCGTCCTAGCACAGATACGCAGTATTTT.

This chain's CDR3 is CASSRAGYEQYF. The CDR3 region has the DNA TGTGCCAGCAGCCGCGCAGGCTACGAGCAGTACTTC. The V and J genes are TRBV4-2 and TRBJ2-7; unclear D gene. The CDR3 is made up of 12 amino acids. The V gene lost 4 bases and the J gene lost 3 bases, with 7 bases spanning the gap. Germline CDR1 LGHNA, CDR2 YNFKEQ.

This rearrangement joins TRBV29-1 to TRBJ2-1, with 9 bases fitting TRBD2. Trimming at V came to 2 bases and at J to 6 bases, leaving 5 bases not matched to a gene. The CDR3 sequence is 14 residues long. Germline CDR1 and CDR2: SQVTM and ANQGSEA. CDR3 loop: CSVEKRGVTNEQFF. The DNA of the CDR3 is TGCAGCGTTGAAAAGCGGGGGGTAACCAATGAGCAGTTCTTC.

The chain employs TRBV3-1 (or the pseudogene TRBV3-2) and TRBJ2-3; D remains ambiguous. Trimming pared 4 bases from V and 2 bases from J, leaving 13 bases between. This CDR3 has 15 amino acids. Germline V CDR1 and CDR2: LGHDT, YNNKEL (reference sequence). The CDR3 region is CASSREVGATDTQYF. Here the CDR3 DNA reads TGTGCCAGCAGCCGCGAGGTAGGAGCCACAGATACGCAGTATTTT.

This clone has just one count. The rearrangement uses TRBV6-5 and TRBJ2-7, with D maybe TRBD2 (5 bases). Germline V gene lookup returns CDR1 MNHEY and CDR2 SVGAGI. The V and J ends lost 2 bases and 5 bases respectively, with 10 bases between them. CDR3 length equals 13 residues. DNA of the CDR3: TGTGCCAGCAGTTACACTGAGGGAAACGAGCAGTACTTC. It encodes CASSYTEGNEQYF.

This chain links TRBV6-1 with TRBJ1-2; D perhaps matches TRBD1 (5 bases). Germline loops: CDR1 MNHNS, CDR2 SASEGT. This CDR3 comprises 16 residues. V was pared by 4 bases and J by 5 bases, with 20 bases between. This chain's CDR3 is CASSASSGTAPYGYTF. In DNA, the CDR3 is TGTGCCAGCAGTGCCTCCTCCGGGACTGCACCATATGGCTACACCTTC.

CDR3 residues: CASSSGQGIAGELFF. In DNA form, the CDR3 reads TGTGCCAGCAGCTCGGGACAGGGGATAGCCGGGGAGCTGTTTTTT. This rearrangement joins TRBV5-6 to TRBJ2-2; 10 bases match TRBD1. Germline CDR1 reads SGHDT; CDR2 reads YYEEEE. Trimming cost V 3 bases and J 6 bases; bases outside gene matches: 5. The CDR3 has 15 amino acids.

As DNA, the CDR3 is TGTGCCAGCAGTTTAGTGGGGGGGCCGGCCGAGCAGTACTTC. This codes for CASSLVGGPAEQYF. The chain carries TRBV27 and TRBJ2-7; D is possibly TRBD2 (7 bases). This CDR3 has 14 amino acids. Trimming pared 2 bases from V and 6 bases from J, leaving 14 bases between. Germline-derived CDR1 and CDR2 are MNHEY and SMNVEV (reference sequence).

The chain's CDR3 is CASSEVVSGGVETQYF. DNA of the CDR3: TGTGCCAGCAGTGAAGTGGTTAGCGGGGGGGTTGAGACCCAGTACTTC. V usage is TRBV2 and J usage is TRBJ2-5; 11 bases align to TRBD2. V shed 1 base, J shed 5 bases, and the junction held 6 bases outside the gene matches. Germline V gives CDR1 SNHLY, CDR2 FYNNEI. This CDR3 spans 16 amino acids. The variable domain in full, completed from reference TRBV2 and TRBJ2-5, reads EPEVTQTPSHQVTQMGQEVILRCVPISNHLYFYWYRQILGQKVEFLVSFYNNEISEKSEIFDDQFSVERPDGSNFTLKIRSTKLEDSAMYFCASSEVVSGGVETQYFGPGTRLLVL.

This clone was recorded once. This chain uses TRBV19 with TRBJ2-7, with 8 bases lining up with TRBD2. Germline lookup yields CDR1 LNHDA and CDR2 SQIVND (reference sequence). The V gene end was trimmed by 4 bases and the J gene end by 6 bases; junction bases not matched to a gene: 8. The CDR3 runs 14 residues. The CDR3 DNA is TGTGCCAGTAGTACAAGGAACGGGGGGGGCGAGCAGTACTTC. It is translated as CASSTRNGGGEQYF.

This sequence joins TRBV7-9 and TRBJ1-1; a weak D match, TRBD1 (5 bases). Germline-derived CDR1 and CDR2 are SEHNR and FQNEAQ (reference sequence). V shed 1 base and J shed 10 bases, with 10 bases lying between them. The CDR3 has 12 amino acids. The CDR3 loop is CASSLGVGGAFF. The CDR3 nucleotides read TGTGCCAGCAGCTTAGGAGTCGGGGGAGCTTTCTTT. Supplemented by reference TRBV7-9 and TRBJ1-1, the full variable domain reads DTGVSQNPRHKITKRGQNVTFRCDPISEHNRLYWYRQTLGQGPEFLTYFQNEAQLEKSRLLSDRFSAERPKGSFSTLEIQRTEQGDSAMYLCASSLGVGGAFFGQGTRLTVV.

The rearrangement links TRBV7-9 to TRBJ1-3; D is unresolved. Trimming took 3 bases from V and 4 from J, leaving 4 bases between them. The germline V gene has CDR1 SEHNR and CDR2 FQNEAQ (reference sequence). The CDR3 consists of 12 residues. CDR3 nucleotides: TGTGCCAGCAGCTTCTCCGGAAACACCATATATTTT. Residues: CASSFSGNTIYF.

This clone was counted between two and nine times. The rearrangement uses TRBV5-8 and TRBJ2-3; 9 bases line up with TRBD2. V lost 0 bases and J lost 4; bases outside the gene matches: 6. The CDR3 sequence is 16 residues long. CDR1 is SGHTS and CDR2 is YDEGEE in the germline V gene. The CDR3 here is CASSLAGGGAPDTQYF. CDR3 coding DNA: TGTGCCAGCAGCTTGGCCGGCGGGGGGGCCCCAGATACGCAGTATTTT.

This clone was detected a few times. V gene TRBV14 combines with J gene TRBJ1-6; D is unresolved. Trimming removed 0 bases from V and 9 bases from J, with 9 bases in between. The CDR3 totals 14 residues. The germline V gene encodes CDR1 SGHDN and CDR2 FVKESK. This CDR3 is CASSQDPYGSPLHF. The CDR3 DNA sequence: TGTGCCAGCAGCCAAGATCCGTACGGTTCACCCCTCCACTTT.

The chain links TRBV19 to TRBJ2-2; TRBD2 might be the D (5 bases). CDR1 and CDR2 (germline): LNHDA, SQIVND (reference sequence). The V end lost 2 bases, the J end lost 2 bases, and 12 bases lay between the germline ends. This CDR3 has 16 amino acids. For the CDR3, the DNA is TGTGCCAGTAGTATACAAGCGACGGGAAACACCGGGGAGCTGTTTTTT. It codes for CASSIQATGNTGELFF. Full variable domain (remainder filled in from reference TRBV19 and TRBJ2-2): DGGITQSPKYLFRKEGQNVTLSCEQNLNHDAMYWYRQDPGQGLRLIYYSQIVNDFQKGDIAEGYSVSREKKESFPLTVTSAQKNPTAFYLCASSIQATGNTGELFFGEGSRLTVL.